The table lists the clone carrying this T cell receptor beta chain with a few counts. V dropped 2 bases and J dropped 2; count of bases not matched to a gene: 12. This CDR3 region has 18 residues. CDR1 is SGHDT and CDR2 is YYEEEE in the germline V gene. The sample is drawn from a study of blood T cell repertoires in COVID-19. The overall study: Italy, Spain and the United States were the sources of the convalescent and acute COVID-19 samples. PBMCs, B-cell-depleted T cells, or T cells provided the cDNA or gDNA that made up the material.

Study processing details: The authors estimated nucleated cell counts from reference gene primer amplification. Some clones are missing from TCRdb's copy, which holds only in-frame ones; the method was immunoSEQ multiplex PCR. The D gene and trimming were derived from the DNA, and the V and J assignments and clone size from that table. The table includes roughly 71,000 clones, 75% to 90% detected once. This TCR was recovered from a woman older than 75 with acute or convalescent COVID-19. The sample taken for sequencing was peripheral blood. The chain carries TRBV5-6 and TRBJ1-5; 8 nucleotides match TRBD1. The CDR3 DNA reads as TGTGCCAGCAGCTTTGGGCCACAGGGGGGCCAGGGCAATCAGCCCCAGCATTTT. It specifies CASSFGPQGGQGNQPQHF.